What follows are 30 T cell receptor beta chains derived from one specimen sequenced in a study of CD4 T cell repertoires in COVID-19. Sequencing was done directly on freshly isolated, uncultured memory T cells. Here immunoSEQ multiplex PCR was the method, and the copy in TCRdb shows in-frame clones only, minus some. The table records about 22,000 clones, roughly 87% of them present only once. The sequencing used central memory CD4+ T cells from blood, collected before the COVID-19 pandemic. All receptors come from a human donor who had COVID-19.

This rearrangement joins TRBV13 to TRBJ2-1, with 8 positions matching TRBD2. The CDR3 is made up of 14 amino acids. Germline V CDR1 and CDR2: PRHDT, FYEKMQ (reference sequence). Germline trimming cut 6 bases from V and 9 bases from J; bases unmatched to any gene: 10. The CDR3 protein is CASSRISGTFEQFF. CDR3 in DNA: TGTGCCAGCAGTCGAATTAGCGGGACTTTTGAGCAGTTCTTC.

This chain joins TRBV7-2 and TRBJ2-1; TRBD2 matches at 13 bases. Germline CDR1 SGHTA, CDR2 FQGNSA. Losses at the gene ends were 2 bases for V and 8 bases for J; bases not matched to a gene: 6. The CDR3 loop spans 16 amino acids. The CDR3 DNA is TGTGCCAGCAGCTTACGACTAGCGGGAGGAGGAGATGAGCAGTTCTTC. As protein: CASSLRLAGGGDEQFF.

The V and J genes are TRBV2 and TRBJ2-6, with D possibly being TRBD1 (5 bases). The CDR3 runs 15 residues. The V end was cut by 4 bases, the J end by 5 bases, with 12 bases between. Looked up from germline, CDR1 is SNHLY and CDR2 is FYNNEI. The CDR3 here is CASSGWGAWANVLTF. The CDR3 DNA follows: TGTGCCAGCAGTGGATGGGGCGCTTGGGCCAACGTCCTGACTTTC.

The chain carries TRBV2 and TRBJ1-2; a weak D match, TRBD1 (5 bases). Germline V gene data show CDR1 as SNHLY and CDR2 as FYNNEI. The CDR3 extends over 12 amino acids. V lost 3 bases and J 5 bases, leaving 7 bases between the germline ends. CDR3 nucleotides: TGTGCCAGCAGTGAGGGGCAGTATGGCTACACCTTC. It is translated as CASSEGQYGYTF. The full variable domain, completed using reference TRBV2 and TRBJ1-2, is EPEVTQTPSHQVTQMGQEVILRCVPISNHLYFYWYRQILGQKVEFLVSFYNNEISEKSEIFDDQFSVERPDGSNFTLKIRSTKLEDSAMYFCASSEGQYGYTFGSGTRLTVV.

V gene TRBV5-1 combines with J gene TRBJ2-1, with 15 bases fitting TRBD2. The V segment lost 0 bases and the J segment 0 bases; nucleotides outside the gene matches: 7. This CDR3 region has 20 residues. The germline V gene has CDR1 SGHRS and CDR2 YFSETQ. Here the CDR3 reads CASSLAGLAGGASSYNEQFF. The CDR3 region has the DNA TGCGCCAGCAGCTTGGCTGGACTAGCGGGAGGGGCGAGCTCCTACAATGAGCAGTTCTTC.

The gene calls are TRBV5-1 and TRBJ1-4; possible D gene TRBD1, 6 bases. Trimming took 4 bases from V and 1 from J, leaving 8 bases between them. Germline CDR1 reads SGHRS; CDR2 reads YFSETQ. There are 14 residues in the CDR3. The CDR3 bases are TGCGCCAGCAGCCCACAGGGAACTAATGAAAAACTGTTTTTT. Translating gives CASSPQGTNEKLFF. Full variable domain (outside the CDR3, taken from reference TRBV5-1 and TRBJ1-4): KAGVTQTPRYLIKTRGQQVTLSCSPISGHRSVSWYQQTPGQGLQFLFEYFSETQRNKGNFPGRFSGRQFSNSRSEMNVSTLELGDSALYLCASSPQGTNEKLFFGSGTQLSVL.

The V gene is TRBV9, the J gene TRBJ2-1, with 10 bases aligning to TRBD2. This CDR3 has 16 amino acids. The V segment lost 6 bases and the J segment 8 bases; nucleotides outside the gene matches: 14. Germline values: CDR1 SGDLS, CDR2 YYNGEE. The CDR3 DNA is TGTGCCAGCACCCCCACCCCGGCTAGCGGGAGAGATGAGCAGTTCTTC. It specifies CASTPTPASGRDEQFF.

Of note for this clone: An end of the junction differs from the germline gene, which may be a read error. This same CDR3 is encoded by further DNA sequences in the sample. The chain is built from TRBV2 and TRBJ1-6; 8 bases fit TRBD1. In germline, CDR1 is SNHLY, CDR2 FYNNEI. The CDR3 is made up of 13 amino acids. The CDR3, as DNA: TGTGCCAGCAAAGTGACAGGGGATTCCCCCCTCCACTTT. It encodes CASKVTGDSPLHF. Complete variable domain (other parts from reference TRBV2 and TRBJ1-6): EPEVTQTPSHQVTQMGQEVILRCVPISNHLYFYWYRQILGQKVEFLVSFYNNEISEKSEIFDDQFSVERPDGSNFTLKIRSTKLEDSAMYFCASKVTGDSPLHFGNGTRLTVT.

This chain's CDR3 is CASRRDRVGNQPQHF. The DNA of the CDR3 is TGTGCCAGCAGAAGGGACAGGGTGGGCAATCAGCCCCAGCATTTT. The chain is built from TRBV6-1 and TRBJ1-5, with 9 bases aligning to TRBD1. The trim removed 6 bases at V and 2 bases at J, leaving 5 bases unmatched. This CDR3 is built from 15 residues. Germline lookup yields CDR1 MNHNS and CDR2 SASEGT.

The V gene is TRBV10-3, the J gene TRBJ2-1; 7 bases map to TRBD1. The germline V gene encodes CDR1 ENHRY and CDR2 SYGVKD. V lost 2 bases, J lost 5 bases, and 9 bases stayed unmatched. This CDR3 has 16 residues. This chain's CDR3 is CAISEATGAVHNEQFF. The CDR3 nucleotides read TGTGCCATCAGTGAGGCAACAGGGGCCGTTCACAATGAGCAGTTCTTC.

This clone was counted once. This sequence joins TRBV6-5 and TRBJ2-5, with D uncertain. The CDR3 consists of 11 residues. Germline-derived CDR1 and CDR2 are MNHEY and SVGAGI. V dropped 3 bases and J dropped 5 bases, with 4 bases sitting between them. In nucleotides, the CDR3 is TGTGCCAGCAGTTATCTTGAGACCCAGTACTTC. Protein product: CASSYLETQYF.

The J gene is TRBJ1-4, the V gene TRBV11-1; D gene uncertain. The CDR3 covers 14 residues. Trimming removed 5 bases at V and 10 bases at J, with 17 bases between. Germline CDR1 SGHAT, CDR2 FQDESV (reference sequence). The CDR3 DNA reads as TGTGCCAGCAGCCAAGACTCCAACGGCAGAAAACTGTTTTTT. Translation: CASSQDSNGRKLFF.

This clone turned up a few times. The rearrangement uses TRBV5-1 and TRBJ2-2; possible D gene TRBD1, 5 bases. V was pared by 2 bases and J by 7 bases, with 15 bases between. The CDR3 length is 15 residues. CDR1 is SGHRS and CDR2 is YFSETQ in the germline V gene. The CDR3 DNA sequence: TGCGCCAGCAGCTTACGGACATCCCAGGACGGGGAGCTGTTTTTT. It translates to CASSLRTSQDGELFF.

The rearrangement joins TRBV18 to TRBJ1-2; a weak D match, TRBD1 (5 bases). This CDR3 spans 14 amino acids. Trimming left V 4 bases short and J 6 bases short, with 15 bases between. Germline V gene lookup returns CDR1 KGHSH and CDR2 LQKENI. CDR3 sequence (DNA): TGTGCCAGCTCACGAGACTTTGGGGGGGATGGCTACACCTTC. Protein: CASSRDFGGDGYTF.

This chain joins TRBV30 and TRBJ2-3; 10 bases agree with TRBD2. The CDR3 is made up of 16 amino acids. Germline V gene sequence: CDR1 GTSNPN, CDR2 SVGIG (reference sequence). J was trimmed by 1 base and V by 1 base; bases with no gene match: 5. The CDR3 sequence: CAWSASGTSGTDTQYF. CDR3 in DNA: TGTGCCTGGAGTGCTTCCGGGACTAGCGGCACAGATACGCAGTATTTT.

This chain joins TRBV28 and TRBJ2-7, with a tentative D call TRBD2 (6 bases). Germline V lookup: CDR1 MDHEN, CDR2 SYDVKM. This CDR3 has 14 residues. Trimming cost V 2 bases and J 2 bases, with 10 bases left between them. The CDR3 loop is CASSLREATYEQYF. In nucleotides, the CDR3 is TGTGCCAGCAGTTTAAGGGAGGCGACCTACGAGCAGTACTTC.

CDR3 DNA sequence: TGTGCCAGCAGGATAGACAGGTCCTATGGCTACACCTTC. Encoded protein: CASRIDRSYGYTF. The genes are TRBV5-6 and TRBJ1-2, with a possible D match to TRBD1 (6 bases). The CDR3 is 13 residues long. CDR1 SGHDT and CDR2 YYEEEE come from the germline V gene. The V end was cut by 5 bases, the J end by 4 bases, with 12 bases between. Variable domain in full (rest from reference TRBV5-6 and TRBJ1-2): DAGVTQSPTHLIKTRGQQVTLRCSPKSGHDTVSWYQQALGQGPQFIFQYYEEEERQRGNFPDRFSGHQFPNYSSELNVNALLLGDSALYLCASRIDRSYGYTFGSGTRLTVV.

The V and J genes are TRBV19 and TRBJ1-5; no reliable D call. Germline values: CDR1 LNHDA, CDR2 SQIVND (reference sequence). Trimming took off 0 bases at V and 9 bases at J, with 9 bases between the two ends. This CDR3 has 13 residues. The CDR3 coding sequence is TGTGCCAGTAGTATAGACAGGTACGGGCCCCAGCATTTT. Protein product: CASSIDRYGPQHF.

V usage is TRBV7-8 and J usage is TRBJ1-1; 7 bases fit TRBD1. Losses at the gene ends were 2 bases for V and 0 bases for J; bases not matched to a gene: 6. The germline V gene has CDR1 SGHVS and CDR2 FQNEAQ. The CDR3 runs to 16 residues. Written as DNA, the CDR3 is TGTGCCAGCAGCTTAAGAGGGGGCAACCTGAACACTGAAGCTTTCTTT. This translates into CASSLRGGNLNTEAFF.

This chain uses TRBV6-1 with TRBJ1-5; no definite D call. The germline V gene encodes CDR1 MNHNS and CDR2 SASEGT. The length of the CDR3 is 13 residues. Trimming took 2 bases from V and 5 from J, leaving 7 bases between them. CDR3 protein: CASSEMGHQPQHF. The CDR3 nucleotides are TGTGCCAGCAGTGAAATGGGCCATCAGCCCCAGCATTTT.

The chain is built from TRBV18 and TRBJ1-5, with 10 positions matching TRBD1. The CDR3 sequence is 18 residues long. CDR1 KGHSH and CDR2 LQKENI come from the germline V gene. J gave up 1 base and V 3 bases, and 9 bases lay outside the gene matches. CDR3 sequence (DNA): TGTGCCAGCTCACCTAGGGGACAGGGGACGGCAAGCAATCAGCCCCAGCATTTT. This translates into CASSPRGQGTASNQPQHF.

The rearrangement links TRBV5-8 to TRBJ1-6, with 8 bases fitting TRBD1. This CDR3 is 16 amino acids long. J gave up 7 bases and V 4 bases, and 10 bases lay outside the gene matches. CDR1 and CDR2 (germline): SGHTS, YDEGEE. The CDR3 sequence: CASSRPGTGSNSPLHF. For the CDR3, the DNA is TGTGCCAGCAGCCGTCCCGGGACAGGTTCAAATTCACCCCTCCACTTT. Combining the CDR3 with reference TRBV5-8 and TRBJ1-6 gives the whole variable domain EAGVTQSPTHLIKTRGQQATLRCSPISGHTSVYWYQQALGLGLQFLLWYDEGEERNRGNFPPRFSGRQFPNYSSELNVNALELEDSALYLCASSRPGTGSNSPLHFGNGTRLTVT.

The rearrangement joins TRBV6-1 to TRBJ2-7; possibly TRBD1 for D (6 bases). CDR1 is MNHNS, CDR2 SASEGT, per germline. The CDR3 length is 15 residues. Trimming stripped 3 bases from V and 6 bases from J, with 18 bases between. The CDR3 nucleotides read TGTGCCAGCAGTGATATTAGGGGGACGGTAACCGAGCAGTACTTC. It specifies CASSDIRGTVTEQYF.

The rearrangement joins TRBV7-9 to TRBJ1-5; maybe TRBD1 (6 bases). Germline CDR1 SEHNR, CDR2 FQNEAQ (reference sequence). The CDR3 contains 14 residues. The V gene lost 6 bases and the J gene lost 3 bases, with 12 bases spanning the gap. The CDR3 coding sequence is TGTGCCAGCAGTCTTACAGGGAACAATCAGCCCCAGCATTTT. It translates to CASSLTGNNQPQHF.

The gene calls are TRBV28 and TRBJ1-2; D unclear. CDR1 is MDHEN, CDR2 SYDVKM, per germline. Trimming took off 7 bases at V and 8 bases at J, with 14 bases between the two ends. This CDR3 spans 12 amino acids. CDR3 residues: CASKSGLLGYTF. The CDR3 DNA reads as TGTGCCAGCAAAAGCGGTTTGCTAGGCTACACCTTC.

The chain uses TRBV4-1 and TRBJ1-2, with a possible D match to TRBD1 (6 bases). CDR1 MGHRA and CDR2 YSYEKL come from the germline V gene. This CDR3 region has 16 residues. V was pared by 2 bases and J by 2 bases, with 15 bases between. Here the CDR3 DNA reads TGCGCCAGCAGCCAACCCCGGACAGCAACAAACTATGGCTACACCTTC. Its translation is CASSQPRTATNYGYTF.

This sequence joins TRBV27 and TRBJ1-1, with no clear D. Germline CDR1 MNHEY, CDR2 SMNVEV (reference sequence). The CDR3 has 10 amino acids. Trimming took off 8 bases at V and 6 bases at J, with 7 bases between the two ends. CDR3 amino acids: CASGEPEAFF. DNA for the CDR3: TGTGCCAGCGGAGAACCTGAAGCTTTCTTT.

The J gene is TRBJ2-7, the V gene TRBV7-9; D perhaps matches TRBD2 (6 bases). Deletions cut 8 bases from V and 0 bases from J, with 14 bases between. CDR3 length equals 14 residues. In germline, CDR1 is SEHNR, CDR2 FQNEAQ (reference sequence). CDR3 region: CASARGSGSYEQYF. CDR3 in DNA: TGTGCCAGCGCCCGGGGGTCCGGCTCCTACGAGCAGTACTTC.

J is TRBJ1-1 and V is TRBV29-1; the D gene is possibly TRBD1 (5 bases). CDR3 size: 11 residues. The ends were cut back, 1 base at V and 5 bases at J, with 5 bases in the middle. The germline V gene has CDR1 SQVTM and CDR2 ANQGSEA. The DNA for the CDR3 is TGCAGCGTTGAAGCAGGGACTGAAGCTTTCTTT. It is translated as CSVEAGTEAFF.

V is TRBV5-1 and J is TRBJ2-1; D gene unclear. V dropped 0 bases and J dropped 4 bases, with 14 bases sitting between them. Germline loops: CDR1 SGHRS, CDR2 YFSETQ. CDR3 length equals 16 residues. CDR3 DNA: TGCGCCAGCAGCTTGGTGTCGGCTAGTGCGTACAATGAGCAGTTCTTC. Translation gives CASSLVSASAYNEQFF.